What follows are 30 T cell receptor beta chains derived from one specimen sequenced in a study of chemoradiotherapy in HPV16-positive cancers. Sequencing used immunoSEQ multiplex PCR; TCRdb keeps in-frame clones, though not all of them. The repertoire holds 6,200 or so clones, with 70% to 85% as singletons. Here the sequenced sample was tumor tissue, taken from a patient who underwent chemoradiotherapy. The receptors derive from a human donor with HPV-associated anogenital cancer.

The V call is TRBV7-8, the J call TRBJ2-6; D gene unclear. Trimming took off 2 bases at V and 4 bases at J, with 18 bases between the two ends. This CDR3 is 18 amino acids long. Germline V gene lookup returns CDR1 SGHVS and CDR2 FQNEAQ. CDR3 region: CASSLQSVLEAGANVLTF. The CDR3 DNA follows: TGTGCCAGCAGCTTACAATCGGTATTAGAAGCGGGGGCCAACGTCCTGACTTTC.

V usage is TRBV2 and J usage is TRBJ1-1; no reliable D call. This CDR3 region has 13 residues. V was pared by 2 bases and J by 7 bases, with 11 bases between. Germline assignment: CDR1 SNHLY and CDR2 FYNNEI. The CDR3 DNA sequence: TGTGCCAGCAGTGAAAGTTCTCTGGTTGAAGCTTTCTTT. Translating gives CASSESSLVEAFF.

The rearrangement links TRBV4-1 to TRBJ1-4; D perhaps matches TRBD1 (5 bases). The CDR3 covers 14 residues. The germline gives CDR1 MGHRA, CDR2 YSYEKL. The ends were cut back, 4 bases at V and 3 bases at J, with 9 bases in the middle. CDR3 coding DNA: TGCGCCAGCAGCCTACGACAGTCTAATGAAAAACTGTTTTTT. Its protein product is CASSLRQSNEKLFF.

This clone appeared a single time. This CDR3 reads CASSSPTGGNTIYF. The CDR3 DNA follows: TGTGCCAGCAGTTCGCCGACAGGGGGGAACACCATATATTTT. This sequence joins TRBV28 and TRBJ1-3; 9 bases align to TRBD1. CDR1 is MDHEN, CDR2 SYDVKM, per germline. J lost 7 bases, V lost 4 bases, and 5 bases had no gene match. CDR3 length: 14 amino acids. The full variable domain, completed using reference TRBV28 and TRBJ1-3, is DVKVTQSSRYLVKRTGEKVFLECVQDMDHENMFWYRQDPGLGLRLIYFSYDVKMKEKGDIPEGYSVSREKKERFSLILESASTNQTSMYLCASSSPTGGNTIYFGEGSWLTVV.

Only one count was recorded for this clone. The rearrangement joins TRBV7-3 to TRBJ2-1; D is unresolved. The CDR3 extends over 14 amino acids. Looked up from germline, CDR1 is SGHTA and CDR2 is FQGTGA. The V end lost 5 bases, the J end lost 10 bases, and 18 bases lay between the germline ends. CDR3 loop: CASSISRTAPEQFF. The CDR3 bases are TGTGCCAGCAGCATATCCAGGACGGCCCCCGAGCAGTTCTTC.

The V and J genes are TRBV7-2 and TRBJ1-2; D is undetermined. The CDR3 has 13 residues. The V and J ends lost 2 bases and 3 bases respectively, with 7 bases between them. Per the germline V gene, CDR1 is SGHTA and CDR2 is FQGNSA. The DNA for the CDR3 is TGTGCCAGCAGCTTAATGGCATACTATGGCTACACCTTC. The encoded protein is CASSLMAYYGYTF. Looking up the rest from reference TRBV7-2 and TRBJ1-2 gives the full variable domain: GAGVSQSPSNKVTEKGKDVELRCDPISGHTALYWYRQSLGQGLEFLIYFQGNSAPDKSGLPSDRFSAERTGGSVSTLTIQRTQQEDSAVYLCASSLMAYYGYTFGSGTRLTVV.

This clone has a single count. As DNA, the CDR3 is TGTGCCAGCGGGAATCTCGACAGGCGCGGCATCTACGAGCAGTACTTC. Translated, it gives CASGNLDRRGIYEQYF. The chain uses TRBV27 and TRBJ2-7, with D possibly matching TRBD1 (6 bases). The CDR3 has 16 amino acids. Trimming took off 8 bases at V and 3 bases at J, with 23 bases between the two ends. Germline loops: CDR1 MNHEY, CDR2 SMNVEV (reference sequence).

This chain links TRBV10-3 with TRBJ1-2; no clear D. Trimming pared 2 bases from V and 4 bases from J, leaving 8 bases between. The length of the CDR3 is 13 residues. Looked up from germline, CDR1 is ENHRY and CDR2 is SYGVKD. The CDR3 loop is CAISEGRSYGYTF. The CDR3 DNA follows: TGTGCCATCAGTGAGGGACGGAGCTATGGCTACACCTTC.

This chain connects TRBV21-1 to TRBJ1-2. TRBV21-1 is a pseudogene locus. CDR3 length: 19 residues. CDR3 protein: CARAHSRPLKGLCKPGYTF. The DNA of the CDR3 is TGTGCCAGGGCACACTCGCGTCCCCTCAAGGGACTGTGCAAGCCTGGCTACACCTTC.

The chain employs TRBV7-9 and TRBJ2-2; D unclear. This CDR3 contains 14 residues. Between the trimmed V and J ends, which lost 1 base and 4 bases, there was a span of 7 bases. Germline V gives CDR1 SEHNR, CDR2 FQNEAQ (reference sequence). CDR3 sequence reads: CASSLVSLTGELFF. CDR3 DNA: TGTGCCAGCAGCTTAGTTTCTCTCACCGGGGAGCTGTTTTTT.

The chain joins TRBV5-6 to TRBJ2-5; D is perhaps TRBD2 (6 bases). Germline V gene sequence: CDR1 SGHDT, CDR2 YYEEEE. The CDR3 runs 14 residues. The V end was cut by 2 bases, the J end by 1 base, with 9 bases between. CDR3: CASSFRGFQETQYF. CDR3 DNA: TGTGCCAGCAGCTTCCGGGGGTTCCAAGAGACCCAGTACTTC.

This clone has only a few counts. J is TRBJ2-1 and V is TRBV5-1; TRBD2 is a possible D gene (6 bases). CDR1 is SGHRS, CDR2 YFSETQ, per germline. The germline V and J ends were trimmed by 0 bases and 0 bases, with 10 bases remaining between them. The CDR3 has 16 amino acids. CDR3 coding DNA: TGCGCCAGCAGCTTGGGGGTCGGGGGCTCCTACAATGAGCAGTTCTTC. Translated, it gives CASSLGVGGSYNEQFF.

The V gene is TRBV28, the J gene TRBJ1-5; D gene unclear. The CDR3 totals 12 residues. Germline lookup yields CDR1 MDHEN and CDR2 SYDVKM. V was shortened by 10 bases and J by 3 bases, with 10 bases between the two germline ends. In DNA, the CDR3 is TGTGCCAATTCGCGGTTCAATCAGCCCCAGCATTTT. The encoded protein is CANSRFNQPQHF.

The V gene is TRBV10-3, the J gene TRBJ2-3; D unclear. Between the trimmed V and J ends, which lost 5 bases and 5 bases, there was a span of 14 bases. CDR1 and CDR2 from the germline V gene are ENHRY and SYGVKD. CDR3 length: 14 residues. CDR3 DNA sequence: TGTGCCATCAGTTGGACGGAGAACCGAGATACGCAGTATTTT. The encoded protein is CAISWTENRDTQYF.

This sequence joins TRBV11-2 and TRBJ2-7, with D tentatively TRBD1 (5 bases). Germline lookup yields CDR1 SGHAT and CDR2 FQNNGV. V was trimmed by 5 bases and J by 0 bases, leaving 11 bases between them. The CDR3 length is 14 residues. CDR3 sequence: CASSPGYNSYEQYF. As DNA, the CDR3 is TGTGCCAGCAGCCCAGGGTACAACTCCTACGAGCAGTACTTC.

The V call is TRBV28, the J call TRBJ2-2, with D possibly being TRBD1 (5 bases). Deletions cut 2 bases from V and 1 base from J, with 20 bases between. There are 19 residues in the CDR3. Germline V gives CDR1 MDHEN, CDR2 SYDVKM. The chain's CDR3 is CASSLVSPTDLLNTGELFF. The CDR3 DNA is TGTGCCAGCAGTTTAGTGTCCCCGACAGACCTCCTGAACACCGGGGAGCTGTTTTTT. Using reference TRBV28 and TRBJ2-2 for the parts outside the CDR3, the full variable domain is DVKVTQSSRYLVKRTGEKVFLECVQDMDHENMFWYRQDPGLGLRLIYFSYDVKMKEKGDIPEGYSVSREKKERFSLILESASTNQTSMYLCASSLVSPTDLLNTGELFFGEGSRLTVL.

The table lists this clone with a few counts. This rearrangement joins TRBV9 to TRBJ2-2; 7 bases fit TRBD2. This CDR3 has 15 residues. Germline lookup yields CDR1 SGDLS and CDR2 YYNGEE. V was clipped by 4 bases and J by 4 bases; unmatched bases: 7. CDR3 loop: CASSPGWGGTGELFF. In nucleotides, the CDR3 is TGTGCCAGCAGCCCCGGGTGGGGGGGCACCGGGGAGCTGTTTTTT. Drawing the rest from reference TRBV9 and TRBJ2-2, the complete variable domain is DSGVTQTPKHLITATGQRVTLRCSPRSGDLSVYWYQQSLDQGLQFLIQYYNGEERAKGNILERFSAQQFPDLHSELNLSSLELGDSALYFCASSPGWGGTGELFFGEGSRLTVL.

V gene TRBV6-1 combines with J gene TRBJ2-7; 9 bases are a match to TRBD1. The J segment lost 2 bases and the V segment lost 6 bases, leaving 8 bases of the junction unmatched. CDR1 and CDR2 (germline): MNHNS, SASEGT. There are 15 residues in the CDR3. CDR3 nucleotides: TGTGCCAGCAGCGAATGGACAGGGGCCCCCTACGAGCAGTACTTC. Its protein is CASSEWTGAPYEQYF.

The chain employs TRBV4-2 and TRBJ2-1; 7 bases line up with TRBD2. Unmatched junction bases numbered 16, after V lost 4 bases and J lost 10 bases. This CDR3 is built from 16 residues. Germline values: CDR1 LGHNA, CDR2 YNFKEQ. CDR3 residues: CASSLIVGASGGEQFF. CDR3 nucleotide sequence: TGTGCCAGCAGCCTCATCGTAGGGGCTAGCGGAGGAGAGCAGTTCTTC.

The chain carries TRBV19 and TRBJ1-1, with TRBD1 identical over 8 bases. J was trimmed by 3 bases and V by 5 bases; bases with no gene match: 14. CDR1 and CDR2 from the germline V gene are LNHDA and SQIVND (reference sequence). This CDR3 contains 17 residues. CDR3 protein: CASSGHHLTGVDTEAFF. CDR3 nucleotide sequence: TGTGCCAGTAGTGGACATCATCTGACAGGGGTCGACACTGAAGCTTTCTTT.

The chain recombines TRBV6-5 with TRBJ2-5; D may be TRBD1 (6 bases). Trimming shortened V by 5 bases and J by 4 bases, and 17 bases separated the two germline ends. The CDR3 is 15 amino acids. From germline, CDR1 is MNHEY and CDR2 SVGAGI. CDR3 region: CASSPQRLGGETQYF. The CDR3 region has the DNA TGTGCCAGCAGTCCCCAACGTCTAGGGGGAGAGACCCAGTACTTC.

The CDR3 DNA reads TGTGCCAGCAGTCCCAGGGGGACCGGGGAGCTGTTTTTT. Protein sequence: CASSPRGTGELFF. This chain joins TRBV28 and TRBJ2-2; 7 bases map to TRBD1. With 5 bases clipped from V and 5 bases from J, the junction kept 2 bases outside the gene matches. Per germline, CDR1 MDHEN and CDR2 SYDVKM. The CDR3 length is 13 residues. Based on the CDR3 plus reference TRBV28 and TRBJ2-2, the full variable domain is DVKVTQSSRYLVKRTGEKVFLECVQDMDHENMFWYRQDPGLGLRLIYFSYDVKMKEKGDIPEGYSVSREKKERFSLILESASTNQTSMYLCASSPRGTGELFFGEGSRLTVL.

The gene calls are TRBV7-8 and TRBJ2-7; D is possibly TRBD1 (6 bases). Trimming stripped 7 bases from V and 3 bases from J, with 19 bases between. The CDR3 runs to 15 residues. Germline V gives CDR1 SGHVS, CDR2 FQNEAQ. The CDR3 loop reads CASTRRGTSVYEQYF. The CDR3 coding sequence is TGTGCCAGCACCAGACGAGGGACATCAGTCTACGAGCAGTACTTC.

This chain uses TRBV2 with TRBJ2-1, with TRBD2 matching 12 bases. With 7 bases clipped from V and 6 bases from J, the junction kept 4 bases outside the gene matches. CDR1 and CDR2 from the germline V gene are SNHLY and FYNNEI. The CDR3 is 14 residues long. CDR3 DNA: TGTGCCAGCAAGACTAGCGGGGGAGTCAATGAGCAGTTCTTC. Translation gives CASKTSGGVNEQFF.

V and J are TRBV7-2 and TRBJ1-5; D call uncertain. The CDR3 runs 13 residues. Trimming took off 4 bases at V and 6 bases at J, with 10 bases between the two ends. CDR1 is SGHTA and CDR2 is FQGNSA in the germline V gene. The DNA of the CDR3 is TGTGCCAGCAGCTCCGAACCTATTCAGCCCCAGCATTTT. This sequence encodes CASSSEPIQPQHF.

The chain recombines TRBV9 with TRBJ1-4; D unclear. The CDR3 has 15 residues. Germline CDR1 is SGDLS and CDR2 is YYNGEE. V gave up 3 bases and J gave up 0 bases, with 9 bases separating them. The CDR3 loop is CASSERPATNEKLFF. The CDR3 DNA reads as TGTGCCAGCAGCGAGAGGCCTGCAACTAATGAAAAACTGTTTTTT.

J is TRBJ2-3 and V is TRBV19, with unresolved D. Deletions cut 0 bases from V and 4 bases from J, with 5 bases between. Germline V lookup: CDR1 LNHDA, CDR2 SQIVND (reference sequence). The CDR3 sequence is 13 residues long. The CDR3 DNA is TGTGCCAGTAGTATAGATCGGGCAGATACGCAGTATTTT. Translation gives CASSIDRADTQYF.

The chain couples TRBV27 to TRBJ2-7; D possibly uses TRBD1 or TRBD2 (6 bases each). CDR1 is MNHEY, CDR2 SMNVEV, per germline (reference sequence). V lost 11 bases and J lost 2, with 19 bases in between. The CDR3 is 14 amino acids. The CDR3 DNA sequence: TGTGCCTCCAAGGGCGGGGACAAGCCCTACGAGCAGTACTTC. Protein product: CASKGGDKPYEQYF.

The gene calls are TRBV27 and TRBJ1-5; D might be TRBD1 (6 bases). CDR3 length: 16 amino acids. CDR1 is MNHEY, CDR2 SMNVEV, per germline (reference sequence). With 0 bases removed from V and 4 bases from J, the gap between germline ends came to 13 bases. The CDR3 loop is CASSLSRTDRNQPQHF. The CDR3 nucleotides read TGTGCCAGCAGTTTATCTAGGACAGATAGAAATCAGCCCCAGCATTTT.

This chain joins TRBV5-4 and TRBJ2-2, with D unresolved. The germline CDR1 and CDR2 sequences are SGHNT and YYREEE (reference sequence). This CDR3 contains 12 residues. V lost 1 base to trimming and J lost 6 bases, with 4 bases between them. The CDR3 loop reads CASSLSAGELFF. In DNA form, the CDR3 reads TGTGCCAGCAGCTTGTCGGCCGGGGAGCTGTTTTTT. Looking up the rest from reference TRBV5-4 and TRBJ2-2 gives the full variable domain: ETGVTQSPTHLIKTRGQQVTLRCSSQSGHNTVSWYQQALGQGPQFIFQYYREEENGRGNFPPRFSGLQFPNYSSELNVNALELDDSALYLCASSLSAGELFFGEGSRLTVL.